Listed below are T cell receptor beta chains from one sample, sequenced in a study of CXCR3-negative and CXCR3-positive naive CD8 T cells. TCRdb reprocessed the 5' RACE reads and keeps a single row for each CDR3 protein, giving no DNA. The sample's table shows tens of thousands of distinct CDR3 sequences. The sequenced material came from naive CXCR3+ CD8+ T cells from blood. The receptors were gathered from a human donor in good health. Some clones in this sample may be carry-over from other donors' samples. Each CDR3 is given with its conserved first and last residue.

TRBV12-3/TRBV12-4	TRBJ2-7	CASSLLGYEQYF
TRBV7-9	TRBJ2-5	CASSLGRQETQYF
TRBV6-5	TRBJ1-6	CASREDRPSSYNSPLHF
TRBV28	TRBJ2-1	CASSFQGVNEQFF
TRBV14	TRBJ2-1	CASSQWSGEQFF
TRBV6-5	TRBJ2-2	CASSSDLGSTGELFF
TRBV28	TRBJ2-7	CASRTYRSRGLVDEQYF
TRBV7-7	TRBJ2-1	CASSPGTSGANEQFF
TRBV11-3	TRBJ1-1	CASSARGRTELDTEAFF
TRBV20-1	TRBJ2-1	CSARDPGTANNEQFF
TRBV4-2	TRBJ2-3	CASSQAGAWTDTQYF
TRBV20-1	TRBJ1-5	CSVRTGARNQPQHF
TRBV29-1	TRBJ2-7	CSVESGPYEQYF
TRBV29-1	TRBJ2-7	CSVEFPGQSYEQYF
TRBV12-3/TRBV12-4	TRBJ1-4	CASSSDRRSNEKLFF
TRBV20-1	TRBJ2-7	CITTGTGREQYF
TRBV28	TRBJ1-6	CASTPGWGSTSPLHF
TRBV15	TRBJ2-1	CATSRENEQFF
TRBV29-1	TRBJ2-1	CSVELSGRPYNEQFF
TRBV28	TRBJ2-1	CASSRTGASYNEQFF
TRBV11-2	TRBJ2-1	CASSLNEHEQFF
TRBV27	TRBJ2-5	CASARGDQETQYF
TRBV6-5	TRBJ2-1	CASSWTSGSNEQFF
TRBV3-1	TRBJ2-7	CASSHPGASYEQYF
TRBV7-9	TRBJ2-5	CASSPVGTVEQETQYF
TRBV11-2	TRBJ2-2	CASSLYFPGNTGELFF
TRBV5-5	TRBJ2-7	CASSLHGGEYEQYF
TRBV11-2	TRBJ2-7	CASSRPGQGRYEQYF
TRBV4-1	TRBJ2-7	CASSESGTGNSYEQYF
TRBV11-3	TRBJ2-1	CASSQYNEQFF
TRBV25-1	TRBJ1-5	CASSESDGRPQHF
TRBV28	TRBJ2-7	CACSLVAGVSSEQYF
TRBV6-2/TRBV6-3	TRBJ2-1	CASSYLSNEQFF
TRBV5-1	TRBJ1-2	CASSSDPGRAFDYGYTF
TRBV5-4	TRBJ2-1	CASSTGNPRGEQFF
TRBV15	TRBJ1-2	CATSRDRGVGSRYGYTF
TRBV28	TRBJ1-5	CASSLVTANQPQHF
TRBV4-2	TRBJ2-7	CASSKRVNYEQYF
TRBV10-1	TRBJ1-5	CASSGRAGQPQHF
TRBV13	TRBJ1-2	CASSQTPGNYGYTF
TRBV5-1	TRBJ1-1	CASSSTGPLITEAFF
TRBV9	TRBJ2-3	CASSPSGASTDTQYF
TRBV29-1	TRBJ2-7	CSVWTGGYYEQYF
TRBV2	TRBJ2-1	CASTGGGTNEQFF
TRBV7-9	TRBJ2-1	CASSSTVSHEQFF